A single sample gave rise to the 9 T cell receptor beta chains below, sequenced in a study of quantifying T cell responses using KT2 cells. Overall study context: RNA was reverse transcribed with TCR alpha and beta constant-region primers.

The cDNA 3' end received a ligated oligonucleotide with a UMI. An equimolar mix of RC1.1 and RC1.2 primed the beta chain across TRBC1 and TRBC2. TCRdb reprocessed the UMI-ligation and nested PCR reads via MiXCR and lists one record per CDR3 protein. Of about 30,000 distinct CDR3 sequences listed, under 7.5% are singletons. The sequenced sample consisted of PBMCs spiked with cells of the T cell clone KT2. Receptor source: a human donor.

In this sample, this clonotype turned up a few times. At one boundary the junction diverges from the germline segment, which might be a read error. The chain combines TRBV29-1 with TRBJ2-3, with a tentative D call TRBD2 (6 bases). Germline V lookup: CDR1 SQVTM, CDR2 ANQGSEA. CDR3 length equals 14 residues. In nucleotides, the CDR3 is TGCAGCGTTCAAGACCCAGGGAGGTCGGATACGCAGTATTTT. The encoded protein is CSVQDPGRSDTQYF.

The gene calls are TRBV15 and TRBJ2-7; 7 bases are shared with TRBD2. V lost 3 bases to trimming and J lost 4 bases; unmatched junction nucleotides: 3. The CDR3 spans 13 residues. Germline V CDR1 and CDR2: LNHNV, YYDKDF (reference sequence). This CDR3 reads CATSRQRGYEQYF. DNA of the CDR3: TGTGCCACCAGCAGGCAGCGGGGTTACGAGCAGTACTTC.

This clonotype was recorded a few times. The chain combines TRBV6-2 or TRBV6-3 with TRBJ2-3; 13 bases are a match to TRBD2. V lost 9 bases, J lost 4 bases, and 19 bases stayed unmatched. From germline, CDR1 is MNHEY and CDR2 SVGEGT. This CDR3 is 19 amino acids long. The CDR3 reads CASWPLRLAGGRLADTQYF. The DNA of the CDR3 is TGTGCCAGTTGGCCCCTACGACTAGCGGGAGGAAGGTTGGCAGATACGCAGTATTTT.

The chain combines TRBV30 with TRBJ1-2; maybe TRBD1 (5 bases). The V end was cut by 1 base, the J end by 5 bases, with 11 bases between. The CDR3 consists of 13 residues. From germline, CDR1 is GTSNPN and CDR2 SVGIG (reference sequence). The CDR3 loop reads CAWSEDEGYGYTF. The CDR3 DNA reads TGTGCCTGGAGTGAAGACGAGGGGTATGGCTACACCTTC.

This clonotype appeared many times. The V and J genes are TRBV4-1 and TRBJ1-2; no definite D call. The V gene's germline CDR1 is MGHRA and CDR2 YSYEKL. The V end was cut by 0 bases, the J end by 5 bases, with 16 bases between. CDR3 size: 16 residues. CDR3 region: CASSQDTLTSNYGYTF. Written as DNA, the CDR3 is TGCGCCAGCAGCCAAGATACTTTGACAAGCAATTATGGCTACACCTTC.

This clonotype was seen many times. The rearrangement uses TRBV6-5 and TRBJ2-1, with D unresolved. This CDR3 contains 14 residues. Trimming took 6 bases from V and 4 from J, leaving 13 bases between them. Looked up from germline, CDR1 is MNHEY and CDR2 is SVGAGI. CDR3 bases: TGTGCCAGCAGGATAAGACTGCTGTACAATGAGCAGTTCTTC. This codes for CASRIRLLYNEQFF.

This clonotype occurred a few times. The chain has TRBV11-3 and TRBJ2-3, with 14 bases fitting TRBD2. V shed 5 bases and J 1 base; nucleotides not matched to a gene: 8. The CDR3 is made up of 18 amino acids. The germline V gene has CDR1 SGHNT and CDR2 YENEEA. This CDR3 reads CASSKRLAGGPGTDTQYF. CDR3 coding DNA: TGTGCCAGCAGCAAAAGACTAGCGGGGGGGCCGGGCACAGATACGCAGTATTTT.

A few counts support this clonotype. The gene calls are TRBV12-3 or TRBV12-4 and TRBJ1-5; no clear D. Trimming cost V 5 bases and J 4 bases, with 9 bases left between them. The CDR3 has 13 residues. CDR3 protein: CASSRFLNQPQHF. The CDR3 DNA reads as TGTGCCAGCAGTAGATTTCTAAATCAGCCCCAGCATTTT.

This clonotype was observed many times. This chain connects TRBV9 to TRBJ2-3; 10 bases align to TRBD1. Losses at the gene ends were 4 bases for V and 4 bases for J; bases not matched to a gene: 6. Germline V CDR1 and CDR2: SGDLS, YYNGEE. The CDR3 contains 15 residues. CDR3 region: CASSLTGGRSDTQYF. The CDR3 DNA is TGTGCCAGCAGCTTGACAGGGGGCAGGTCAGATACGCAGTATTTT. The variable domain in full, completed from reference TRBV9 and TRBJ2-3, reads DSGVTQTPKHLITATGQRVTLRCSPRSGDLSVYWYQQSLDQGLQFLIQYYNGEERAKGNILERFSAQQFPDLHSELNLSSLELGDSALYFCASSLTGGRSDTQYFGPGTRLTVL.